This TCR beta chain was observed in a study of blood T cell repertoires in COVID-19. Turning to the study itself: Italy, Spain and the United States were the sources of the convalescent and acute COVID-19 samples. Sample material is recorded as cDNA or gDNA derived from T cells, B-cell-depleted T cells, or PBMCs.

Authors' analysis steps: Quantification of nucleated cells was approximated via reference gene primer amplification. Assay used: immunoSEQ multiplex PCR; TCRdb lists only in-frame clones, some missing. From that table come the V and J calls and clone size; the DNA was used to work out D and trimming. The sample lists about 200,000 clones, roughly 80% seen once, with about 9.4% in the top ten. Trimming pared 1 base from V and 7 bases from J, leaving 13 bases between. Germline V gene data show CDR1 as SGHTA and CDR2 as FQGNSA. The CDR3 extends over 15 amino acids. This receptor was obtained from a woman aged 80 or older with acute or convalescent COVID-19. The sequenced sample consisted of peripheral blood. The chain has TRBV7-2 and TRBJ1-4; D possibly corresponds to TRBD1 (5 bases). The CDR3 loop is CASSLVGGYGEKLFF. CDR3 in DNA: TGTGCCAGCAGCTTAGTCGGGGGGTACGGTGAAAAACTGTTTTTT.